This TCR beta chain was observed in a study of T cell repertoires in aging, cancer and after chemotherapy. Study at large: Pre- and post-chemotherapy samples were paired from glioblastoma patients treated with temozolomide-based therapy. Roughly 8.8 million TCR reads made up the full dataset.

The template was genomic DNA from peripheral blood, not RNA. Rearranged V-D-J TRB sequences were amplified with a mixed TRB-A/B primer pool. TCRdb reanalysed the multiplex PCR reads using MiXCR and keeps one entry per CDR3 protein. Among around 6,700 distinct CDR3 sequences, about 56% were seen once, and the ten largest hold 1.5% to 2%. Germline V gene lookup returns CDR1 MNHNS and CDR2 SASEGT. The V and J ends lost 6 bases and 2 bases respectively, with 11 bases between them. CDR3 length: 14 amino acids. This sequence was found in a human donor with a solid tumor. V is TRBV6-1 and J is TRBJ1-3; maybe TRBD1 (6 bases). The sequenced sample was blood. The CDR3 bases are TGTGCCAGCAGATCACAGGGACCTGGAAACACCATATATTTT. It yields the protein CASRSQGPGNTIYF.